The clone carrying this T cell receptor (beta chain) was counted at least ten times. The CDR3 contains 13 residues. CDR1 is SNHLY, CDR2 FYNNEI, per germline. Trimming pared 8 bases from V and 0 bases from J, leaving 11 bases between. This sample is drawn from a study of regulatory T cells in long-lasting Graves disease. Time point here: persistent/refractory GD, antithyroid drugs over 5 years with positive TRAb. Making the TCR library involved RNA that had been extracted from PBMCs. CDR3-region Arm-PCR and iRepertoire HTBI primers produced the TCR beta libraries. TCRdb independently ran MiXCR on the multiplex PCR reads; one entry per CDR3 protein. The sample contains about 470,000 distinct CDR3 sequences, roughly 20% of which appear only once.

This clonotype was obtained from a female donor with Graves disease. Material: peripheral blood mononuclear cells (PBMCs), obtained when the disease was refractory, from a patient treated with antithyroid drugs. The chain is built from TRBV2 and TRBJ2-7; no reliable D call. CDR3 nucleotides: TGTGCCAGCCTATATATCAGCTCCTACGAGCAGTACTTC. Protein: CASLYISSYEQYF.